The sequence of this TCR beta chain was determined in a study of shared clonotypes between healthy human individuals. Measured with immunoSEQ multiplex PCR; TCRdb has only the in-frame clones, and not every one. This sample yields about 2.3 million clones, of which around 90% are seen a single time; around 0.38% belongs to the top ten. V shed 2 bases and J shed 7 bases, with 5 bases lying between them. Per the germline V gene, CDR1 is SQVTM and CDR2 is ANQGSEA. The CDR3 sequence is 11 residues long. This clone was observed a handful of times. The sequence derives from a man between 18 and 35 years old in good health. Some clones in this sample may be carry-over from other donors' samples. The genes are TRBV29-1 and TRBJ2-2; D remains ambiguous. The specimen sequenced was naive CD4+ T cells from PBMCs. As for subset: CD45RA+ positively selected. The CDR3 region has the DNA TGCAGCGTTGAACGGAACGGGGAGCTGTTTTTT. Translation gives CSVERNGELFF.